The 7 T cell receptor beta chains given below trace back to one sample, sequenced in a study of metastatic and nonmetastatic thyroid tumors. Ahead of thyroid surgery, no patient had received treatment of any kind. TCRdb re-called the PCR reads through MiXCR. The repertoire consists of some 15,000 clones, with around an eighth occurring once and the leading ten covering less than 20%. Sequences were obtained from tumor tissue. The origin of the receptors is a female donor with papillary thyroid cancer or a benign thyroid nodule (not recorded which). Some clones in this sample may be carry-over from other donors' samples.

In this sample, this clone turned up many times. This chain uses TRBV6-4 with TRBJ2-3, with unresolved D. The CDR3 totals 14 residues. Germline assignment: CDR1 MRHNA and CDR2 SNTAGT. Deletions cut 4 bases from V and 4 bases from J, with 12 bases between. In nucleotides, the CDR3 is TGTGCCAGCAGTGGCGGACCAATGCCAGATACGCAGTATTTT. Translation: CASSGGPMPDTQYF.

This clone has a count of ten or more. The chain couples TRBV7-9 to TRBJ2-7, with D unresolved. The germline V and J ends were trimmed by 3 bases and 2 bases, with 11 bases remaining between them. CDR1 is SEHNR, CDR2 FQNEAQ, per germline (reference sequence). This CDR3 has 14 residues. The CDR3 here is CASSLSVVPYEQYF. The CDR3 DNA is TGTGCCAGCAGCTTGTCGGTGGTCCCCTACGAGCAGTACTTC.

This clone was detected a few times. The V and J genes are TRBV20-1 and TRBJ2-5, with a weak D call TRBD2 (5 bases). Trimming stripped 6 bases from V and 7 bases from J, with 12 bases between. The V gene's germline CDR1 is DFQATT and CDR2 SNEGSKA (reference sequence). The CDR3 runs to 11 residues. CDR3: CSAPTRWTQYF. The CDR3 DNA reads as TGCAGTGCCCCTACTAGGTGGACCCAGTACTTC.

This clone showed up many times. The CDR3 loop is CASSGGLGPQETQYF. The CDR3 DNA follows: TGTGCCAGCAGTGGGGGCTTGGGTCCCCAAGAGACCCAGTACTTC. The rearrangement links TRBV6-1 to TRBJ2-5, with D perhaps TRBD1 (5 bases). Trimming shortened V by 4 bases and J by 1 base, and 13 bases separated the two germline ends. The CDR3 runs to 15 residues. Per the germline V gene, CDR1 is MNHNS and CDR2 is SASEGT.

This clone appeared many times. V and J are TRBV4-1 and TRBJ1-4, with 10 nucleotides matching TRBD1. The CDR3 sequence is 15 residues long. Germline lookup yields CDR1 MGHRA and CDR2 YSYEKL. With V trimmed by 6 bases and J by 5 bases, 6 bases remained unmatched. The CDR3 nucleotides are TGCGCCAGCAGTGAAAGGGACAGGGGAAATGAAAAACTGTTTTTT. Translating gives CASSERDRGNEKLFF.

This clone was recorded many times. Other nucleotide sequences in the sample specify the same CDR3. The chain links TRBV5-1 to TRBJ2-1; the D gene is possibly TRBD1 (6 bases). Germline CDR1 reads SGHRS; CDR2 reads YFSETQ. This CDR3 is built from 15 residues. The V gene lost 3 bases and the J gene lost 4 bases, with 14 bases spanning the gap. The CDR3, as DNA: TGCGCCAGCAGCTATCAGGGGTCGTCTTACAATGAGCAGTTCTTC. The encoded protein is CASSYQGSSYNEQFF.

This clone has a single count. The rearrangement uses TRBV5-1 and TRBJ1-1; TRBD1 is a possible D gene (5 bases). The germline V gene has CDR1 SGHRS and CDR2 YFSETQ. The CDR3 extends over 15 amino acids. Deletions cut 7 bases from V and 2 bases from J, with 18 bases between. The CDR3 reads CASPMKGFHNTEAFF. The CDR3 DNA reads as TGCGCCAGCCCTATGAAGGGGTTCCATAACACTGAAGCTTTCTTT.